A single count supports the clone carrying this T cell receptor beta chain. Its specificity is unknown. Naive CD45RA+ and memory CD45RA-negative subsets were split from CD4+ cells. The assay was immunoSEQ multiplex PCR, and TCRdb's table has in-frame clones only and misses some. Here the sample spans 2 million to 2.5 million clones, 80% to 95% being singletons. The trim removed 4 bases at V and 1 base at J, leaving 6 bases unmatched. CDR3 length: 15 amino acids. Germline CDR1 SGHAT, CDR2 FQNNGV. These data are taken from a study of shared clonotypes between healthy human individuals. Study findings and constraints: Apart from blood, nothing was sampled; tissue repertoires likely differ.

Sequenced material: naive CD4+ T cells from PBMCs. The subset was: CD45RA+ positively selected. V gene TRBV11-2 combines with J gene TRBJ1-1, with 7 bases fitting TRBD1. The sequence derives from a man younger than 35 in good health. Some clones in this sample may be carry-over from other donors' samples. For the CDR3, the DNA is TGTGCCAGCAGCTACAGACAGGGAAGGAACACTGAAGCTTTCTTT. This codes for CASSYRQGRNTEAFF. The entire variable domain, with the rest obtained from reference TRBV11-2 and TRBJ1-1, is as follows: EAGVAQSPRYKIIEKRQSVAFWCNPISGHATLYWYQQILGQGPKLLIQFQNNGVVDDSQLPKDRFSAERLKGVDSTLKIQPAKLEDSAVYLCASSYRQGRNTEAFFGQGTRLTVV.